Below, 15 T cell receptor beta chains from the same sample are listed, as sequenced in a study of cytomegalovirus exposure and HLA in healthy donors. The PCR was carried out with 60 Vbeta primers and 13 Jbeta primers. Sequenced by immunoSEQ multiplex PCR; TCRdb stores in-frame clones only, minus some. Among about 59,000 clones listed, about 80% were seen once. What was sequenced was PBMCs. The receptors were gathered from a human donor in good health.

V usage is TRBV6-4 and J usage is TRBJ2-1, with 7 bases identical to TRBD2. V was pared by 5 bases and J by 6 bases, with 4 bases of the junction left unmatched. The length of the CDR3 is 13 residues. Germline CDR1 MRHNA, CDR2 SNTAGT. CDR3 DNA: TGTGCCAGCAGTCCGGGACTAACCAATGAGCAGTTCTTC. Translation gives CASSPGLTNEQFF.

This chain uses TRBV7-9 with TRBJ2-7; 9 nucleotides match TRBD1. V dropped 5 bases and J dropped 2; count of bases not matched to a gene: 7. There are 15 residues in the CDR3. CDR1 SEHNR and CDR2 FQNEAQ come from the germline V gene (reference sequence). CDR3 sequence (DNA): TGTGCCAGCAGCGGTCCCGGGACAGGGACCTACGAGCAGTACTTC. Translation: CASSGPGTGTYEQYF.

The chain links TRBV6-5 to TRBJ1-2, with TRBD1 matching 9 bases. The J segment lost 8 bases and the V segment lost 0 bases, leaving 4 bases of the junction unmatched. This CDR3 is built from 14 residues. Germline values: CDR1 MNHEY, CDR2 SVGAGI. CDR3 DNA sequence: TGTGCCAGCAGTTACTCGCGGGGGACAGGGGGCTACACCTTC. Amino acids: CASSYSRGTGGYTF.

V is TRBV29-1 and J is TRBJ2-1; D may be TRBD2 (6 bases). Trimming left V 7 bases short and J 4 bases short, with 8 bases between. The CDR3 extends over 11 amino acids. Germline CDR1 reads SQVTM; CDR2 reads ANQGSEA. The CDR3 DNA is TGCAGCGGGGGGGAGTACAATGAGCAGTTCTTC. It is translated as CSGGEYNEQFF.

This clone was seen more than once but under ten times. V and J are TRBV6-5 and TRBJ2-7, with D maybe TRBD2 (5 bases). The CDR3 is 13 residues long. Germline values: CDR1 MNHEY, CDR2 SVGAGI. The germline V and J ends were trimmed by 6 bases and 0 bases, with 9 bases remaining between them. The chain's CDR3 is CASSREFSYEQYF. For the CDR3, the DNA is TGTGCCAGCAGCCGGGAATTCTCCTACGAGCAGTACTTC.

The V call is TRBV18, the J call TRBJ2-7; the D is unclear. In germline, CDR1 is KGHSH, CDR2 LQKENI. V lost 3 bases and J lost 4, with 7 bases in between. The CDR3 runs 12 residues. The CDR3 protein is CASSPGTYEQYF. For the CDR3, the DNA is TGTGCCAGCTCACCGGGCACGTACGAGCAGTACTTC.

This sequence joins TRBV9 and TRBJ2-1, with D possibly matching TRBD1 (5 bases). V lost 0 bases, J lost 13 bases, and 8 bases lay in between. CDR3 length equals 11 residues. Germline loops: CDR1 SGDLS, CDR2 YYNGEE. For the CDR3, the DNA is TGTGCCAGCAGCGTAGGGACAATTCAGTTCTTC. Its translation: CASSVGTIQFF.

V and J are TRBV11-3 and TRBJ2-5; 11 positions agree with TRBD2. The CDR3 contains 18 residues. Germline V lookup: CDR1 SGHNT, CDR2 YENEEA. V shed 5 bases, J shed 2 bases, and the junction held 13 bases outside the gene matches. The CDR3 loop reads CASSPGRLAGGLQETQYF. CDR3 sequence (DNA): TGTGCCAGCAGCCCAGGACGGCTAGCGGGAGGATTACAAGAGACCCAGTACTTC.

The chain uses TRBV7-8 and TRBJ1-2; D is undetermined. The CDR3 has 14 residues. V was cut by 1 base and J by 8 bases, with 14 bases left in between. Germline CDR1 SGHVS, CDR2 FQNEAQ. This CDR3 is CASSLDWGVRGYTF. In nucleotides, the CDR3 is TGTGCCAGCAGCTTAGACTGGGGAGTTCGGGGCTACACCTTC.

The sample holds a few counts of this clone. The chain is built from TRBV30 and TRBJ1-5, with D unclear. CDR1 is GTSNPN and CDR2 is SVGIG in the germline V gene (reference sequence). This CDR3 region has 14 residues. V shed 2 bases and J shed 5 bases, with 13 bases lying between them. CDR3 bases: TGTGCCTGGAGTCATCAATTGGGCGATCAGCCCCAGCATTTT. This gives the protein CAWSHQLGDQPQHF.

This rearrangement joins TRBV28 to TRBJ1-4; tentatively, D is TRBD1 (6 bases). The CDR3 is made up of 17 amino acids. Germline V gene data show CDR1 as MDHEN and CDR2 as SYDVKM. Trimming took off 5 bases at V and 2 bases at J, with 18 bases between the two ends. CDR3 coding DNA: TGTGCCAGCAGTACTACGAGGGGGAGAGTTACTAATGAAAAACTGTTTTTT. Translating it yields CASSTTRGRVTNEKLFF.

The CDR3 spells CAISESGGSTEAFF. CDR3 in DNA: TGTGCCATCAGTGAGTCTGGAGGGAGCACTGAAGCTTTCTTT. The chain joins TRBV10-3 to TRBJ1-1; D ambiguous. The germline V and J ends were trimmed by 0 bases and 4 bases, with 9 bases remaining between them. This CDR3 is 14 amino acids long. CDR1 is ENHRY, CDR2 SYGVKD, per germline.

The rearrangement joins TRBV10-3 to TRBJ2-1, with 11 bases aligning to TRBD1. CDR3 length: 15 residues. The V and J ends lost 5 bases and 2 bases, in that order; junction bases with no gene match: 2. Germline assignment: CDR1 ENHRY and CDR2 SYGVKD. The CDR3 here is CAISPGQGAYNEQFF. The CDR3 DNA follows: TGTGCCATCAGTCCGGGACAGGGGGCCTACAATGAGCAGTTCTTC.

The J gene is TRBJ2-5, the V gene TRBV5-6; D is unclear. CDR1 is SGHDT and CDR2 is YYEEEE in the germline V gene. V was pared by 0 bases and J by 2 bases, with 11 bases between. There are 15 residues in the CDR3. The CDR3 here is CASSLVEVWQETQYF. CDR3 nucleotides: TGTGCCAGCAGCTTGGTTGAGGTTTGGCAAGAGACCCAGTACTTC.

The genes are TRBV27 and TRBJ2-2, with TRBD1 matching 8 bases. V shed 8 bases, J shed 1 base, and the junction held 12 bases outside the gene matches. Germline CDR1 MNHEY, CDR2 SMNVEV (reference sequence). CDR3 length equals 17 residues. The CDR3 here is CASAPQRGTGNTGELFF. CDR3 nucleotide sequence: TGTGCCAGCGCTCCCCAAAGGGGGACAGGGAACACCGGGGAGCTGTTTTTT.